Below are 3 T cell receptor beta chains sequenced from a single sample in a study of human T cells and chemical hapten exposure (dated by TCRdb to 2020 to 2022). Libraries were constructed by RACE. TCRdb lists the instrument as NextSeq 500. TCRdb passed the public sequencing reads through fastp at Q25 and MiXCR, retaining productive beta sequences. Every entry covers one CDR3 protein and lists the most common genes and DNA from its rows. Here the sample has approximately 400,000 distinct CDR3 sequences; more than 4.5% occur a single time. Just over 2.5% of the sample is taken by the ten largest. The time point label, read with the paper, signifies: pre-sensitization, week 0. The treatment or condition label here, explained by the study, means: therapeutic diphenylcyclopropenone sensitization with weekly scalp DPC. Sequencing used whole blood, obtained in connection with sensitization to the hapten diphenylcyclopropenone (DPC). The receptors were gathered from a woman in her forties or fifties with alopecia areata. Some clones in this sample may be carry-over from other donors' samples.

This clonotype was recorded many times. The gene calls are TRBV4-3 and TRBJ2-1; TRBD1 agrees at 9 bases. Germline CDR1 and CDR2: LGHNA and YSLEER. The CDR3 has 15 amino acids. The trim removed 4 bases at V and 6 bases at J, leaving 7 bases unmatched. The chain's CDR3 is CASSLSRTGVNEQFF. DNA for the CDR3: TGCGCCAGCAGCCTATCGAGGACAGGGGTCAATGAGCAGTTCTTC.

Ten or more counts support this clonotype. The chain carries TRBV5-1 and TRBJ2-2; D not resolved. V shed 3 bases and J shed 5 bases, with 8 bases lying between them. Germline V gene data show CDR1 as SGHRS and CDR2 as YFSETQ. The CDR3 covers 13 residues. The DNA for the CDR3 is TGCGCCAGCAGCTCTGACTTAACCGGGGAGCTGTTTTTT. This gives the protein CASSSDLTGELFF. Based on the CDR3 plus reference TRBV5-1 and TRBJ2-2, the full variable domain is KAGVTQTPRYLIKTRGQQVTLSCSPISGHRSVSWYQQTPGQGLQFLFEYFSETQRNKGNFPGRFSGRQFSNSRSEMNVSTLELGDSALYLCASSSDLTGELFFGEGSRLTVL.

This clonotype was observed a few times. The DNA for the CDR3 is TGTGCCAGCAGTCCGGACAAATATGGCTACACCTTC. It is translated as CASSPDKYGYTF. The chain has TRBV27 and TRBJ1-2, with a tentative D call TRBD1 (5 bases). The CDR3 loop spans 12 amino acids. In germline, CDR1 is MNHEY, CDR2 SMNVEV (reference sequence). V lost 5 bases to trimming and J lost 5 bases, with 9 bases between them.